These T cell receptor beta chains were read from a single sample in a study of post-analysis software for immune sequencing data. MiXCR was run by TCRdb on the PCR reads, yielding one entry per CDR3 protein. Of over 250,000 distinct CDR3 sequences listed, 36% are singletons. Sequencing was carried out using blood. These receptor sequences come from a girl under 18 with multiple sclerosis. Both conserved end residues are part of each CDR3. A D gene is named only where the DNA matches it firmly. Size tells how often a clone was seen (once, few, many) or the class of an expanded clone, and some rows leave it out.

TRBJ2-3 few TRBD2 TRBV29-1 TGCAGCGTTGCCGGACTAGCGGGAGCAGATACGCAGTATTTT CSVAGLAGADTQYF
TRBJ2-7 - TRBD2 TRBV10-3 TGTGCCATCAGTGAGGGGACTAATTCTGAAGAGCAGTACTTC CAISEGTNSEEQYF
TRBJ2-7 few - TRBV20-1 TGCAGTGCTAGAGATCGAGACGGAGCCTACGAGCAGTACTTC CSARDRDGAYEQYF
TRBJ1-1 - TRBD1 TRBV5-6 TGTGCCAGCAGCTTGCAGGGGGTGCGGTACACTGAAGCTTTCTTT CASSLQGVRYTEAFF
TRBJ1-2 - - TRBV19 TGTGCCAGTAGTCGGAGCTATGGCTACACCTTC CASSRSYGYTF
TRBJ1-5 few TRBD1 TRBV9 TGTGCCAGCAACGGAGGAGGGACAGGGGGCCAGCCCCAGCATTTT CASNGGGTGGQPQHF
TRBJ1-3 - - TRBV2 TGTGCCAGAAGTGAAGCGCTGGGGGGGAGTGGAAACACCATATATTTT CARSEALGGSGNTIYF
TRBJ2-1 many - TRBV11-3 TGTGCCAGCAGCTTAGGACGGAGAAGATACAATGAGCAGTTCTTC CASSLGRRRYNEQFF
TRBJ2-6 many - TRBV6-6 TGTGCCAGCAGTTACCTTATCGGGGCCTCCTCTGGGGCCAACGTCCTGACTTTC CASSYLIGASSGANVLTF
TRBJ1-1 many - TRBV2 TGTGCCAGCAGTGGGTACAGGGTTAACACTGAAGCTTTCTTT CASSGYRVNTEAFF
TRBJ2-3 few - TRBV27 TGTGCCAGCACCCCACGGGGCGGACGCACAGATACGCAGTATTTT CASTPRGGRTDTQYF
TRBJ1-4 many - TRBV12-3/TRBV12-4 TGTGCCAGCAGCCCCGGGGGGTTCGGTGAAAAACTGTTTTTT CASSPGGFGEKLFF
TRBJ2-3 - - TRBV5-1 TGCGCCAGCAGCTTGTTATTCCGAACAGATACGCAGTATTTT CASSLLFRTDTQYF
TRBJ1-2 many TRBD1 TRBV2 TGTGCCAGCAGTGCAGGGGGCGGGGGCTATGGCTACACCTTC CASSAGGGGYGYTF
TRBJ2-7 many TRBD1 TRBV20-1 TGCAGTGCTAGAGGGGGACAGGGGGCCTACGAGCAGTACTTC CSARGGQGAYEQYF
TRBJ2-1 many - TRBV7-8 TGTGCCAGCAGCTTAGAAATGTGGAATGAGCAGTTCTTC CASSLEMWNEQFF
TRBJ2-1 many - TRBV11-2 TGTGCCAGCAGTTACCGTGCGGGAGAGCAGTTCTTC CASSYRAGEQFF
TRBJ2-4 many TRBD1 TRBV7-2 TGTGCCAGCAGCTTAGAAAGGGGTCAGGGGGTTCAGTACTTC CASSLERGQGVQYF